Sequencing of this TCR beta chain was carried out in a study of shared clonotypes between healthy human individuals. V was pared by 1 base and J by 4 bases, with 14 bases between. CDR1 and CDR2 from the germline V gene are LGHNA and YSLEER. There are 16 residues in the CDR3. As for this clone: Its specificity is not known.

Some clones are missing from TCRdb's copy, which holds only in-frame ones; the method was immunoSEQ multiplex PCR. This sample has roughly 1,500,000 clones, with just under 99% found just once. Study findings and constraints: Only blood was sampled, and tissue TCR repertoires likely differ from blood ones.

The chain joins TRBV4-3 to TRBJ2-1, with D perhaps matching TRBD1 or TRBD2 (5 bases each). This TCR derives from a man aged 25 to 40 in good health. The sample taken for sequencing was naive CD4+ T cells sorted from blood. As to subset: CD45RA+ positively selected. The CDR3 protein is CASSQGTEGRYNEQFF. The CDR3 nucleotides are TGCGCCAGCAGCCAAGGTACTGAGGGACGGTACAATGAGCAGTTCTTC.